One and the same sample provided the 28 T cell receptor beta chains below, sequenced in a study of T cells after yellow fever vaccination. TCRdb used MiXCR to reprocess the 5' RACE reads, holding one entry per CDR3 protein. The table includes about 360,000 distinct CDR3 sequences, approximately 6% detected once. The sample in question was PBMCs, obtained 5 days after the yellow fever booster vaccination. Receptor source: a man aged 25-40 years who received the YFV17D yellow fever vaccine.

The V call is TRBV18, the J call TRBJ2-1; 9 bases fit TRBD2. This CDR3 region has 18 residues. Germline trimming cut 9 bases from V and 4 bases from J; bases unmatched to any gene: 19. Germline CDR1 is KGHSH and CDR2 is LQKENI. The CDR3 sequence is CASSPGRVAGVGYNEQFF. CDR3 sequence (DNA): TGTGCCAGTTCCCCCGGACGGGTAGCGGGAGTGGGTTACAATGAGCAGTTCTTC.

The chain carries TRBV7-2 and TRBJ1-1, with 8 bases matching TRBD1. The CDR3 has 15 amino acids. V shed 5 bases, J shed 3 bases, and the junction held 8 bases outside the gene matches. Looked up from germline, CDR1 is SGHTA and CDR2 is FQGNSA. CDR3 residues: CASSRTMTGDTEAFF. In DNA form, the CDR3 reads TGTGCCAGCAGCAGAACAATGACAGGGGACACTGAAGCTTTCTTT.

This clonotype came up many times. The rearrangement links TRBV9 to TRBJ2-5; TRBD2 matches 10 bases. The CDR3 contains 16 residues. V was clipped by 3 bases and J by 4 bases; unmatched bases: 9. Germline lookup yields CDR1 SGDLS and CDR2 YYNGEE. CDR3 protein: CASSDKLAGGTETQYF. As DNA, the CDR3 is TGTGCCAGCAGCGACAAGTTAGCGGGAGGAACAGAGACCCAGTACTTC.

The V gene is TRBV24-1, the J gene TRBJ2-3; 10 bases are a match to TRBD1. There are 15 residues in the CDR3. The V segment lost 4 bases and the J segment 5 bases; nucleotides outside the gene matches: 5. Germline V gene lookup returns CDR1 KGHDR and CDR2 SFDVKD. CDR3: CATSDRDRGQDTQYF. The CDR3 DNA sequence: TGTGCCACCAGTGACCGAGACAGGGGGCAAGATACGCAGTATTTT.

The chain combines TRBV30 with TRBJ2-2, with unresolved D. The CDR3 totals 13 residues. CDR1 GTSNPN and CDR2 SVGIG come from the germline V gene (reference sequence). V was pared by 0 bases and J by 6 bases, with 8 bases between. The CDR3 reads CAWSVEAPGELFF. The CDR3 DNA is TGTGCCTGGAGTGTAGAGGCTCCCGGGGAGCTGTTTTTT.

V gene TRBV7-2 combines with J gene TRBJ2-7; tentatively, D is TRBD2 (5 bases). The CDR3 sequence is 14 residues long. In germline, CDR1 is SGHTA, CDR2 FQGNSA. Trimming shortened V by 5 bases and J by 4 bases, and 15 bases separated the two germline ends. The CDR3 nucleotides are TGTGCCAGCAGCCCCCACCCCGGGGTGTACGAGCAGTACTTC. Translated, it gives CASSPHPGVYEQYF.

Ten or more counts support this clonotype. This rearrangement joins TRBV5-1 to TRBJ2-7; the D gene is possibly TRBD2 (6 bases). Trimming removed 2 bases from V and 5 bases from J, with 14 bases in between. This CDR3 contains 14 residues. The germline gives CDR1 SGHRS, CDR2 YFSETQ. CDR3 nucleotide sequence: TGCGCCAGCAGCTTCGGGGGAATCTACGACGAGCAGTACTTC. Protein sequence: CASSFGGIYDEQYF. Supplemented by reference TRBV5-1 and TRBJ2-7, the full variable domain reads KAGVTQTPRYLIKTRGQQVTLSCSPISGHRSVSWYQQTPGQGLQFLFEYFSETQRNKGNFPGRFSGRQFSNSRSEMNVSTLELGDSALYLCASSFGGIYDEQYFGPGTRLTVT.

This clonotype occurred many times. This CDR3 reads CASSPTRDPEETQYF. For the CDR3, the DNA is TGTGCCAGCAGCCCCACCCGGGACCCTGAGGAGACCCAGTACTTC. The chain combines TRBV7-2 with TRBJ2-5; D is perhaps TRBD1 or TRBD2 (5 bases each). CDR3 size: 15 residues. The V and J ends lost 5 bases and 5 bases respectively, with 18 bases between them. CDR1 SGHTA and CDR2 FQGNSA come from the germline V gene.

This clonotype was found a few times. The J gene is TRBJ2-7, the V gene TRBV7-9, with unresolved D. The V gene lost 6 bases and the J gene lost 0 bases, with 15 bases spanning the gap. Germline V gene lookup returns CDR1 SEHNR and CDR2 FQNEAQ (reference sequence). This CDR3 spans 15 amino acids. As DNA, the CDR3 is TGTGCCAGCAGTGCCGAGGCAGTGAGCTCCTACGAGCAGTACTTC. Its protein product is CASSAEAVSSYEQYF.

This clonotype came up many times. This chain joins TRBV10-3 and TRBJ2-1, with 11 nucleotides matching TRBD2. CDR3 length: 16 amino acids. Germline loops: CDR1 ENHRY, CDR2 SYGVKD. V trimming: 3 bases; J trimming: 5 bases; junction bases outside the gene matches: 6. CDR3 sequence (DNA): TGTGCCATCAGTGACTTGACTAGCGGGGTTCACAATGAGCAGTTCTTC. The encoded protein is CAISDLTSGVHNEQFF.

DNA of the CDR3: TGTGCCAGCAGCTTGGGGCACGGGTACGGAAACACCATATATTTT. Amino acid sequence: CASSLGHGYGNTIYF. V gene TRBV5-6 combines with J gene TRBJ1-3; unclear D gene. V lost 0 bases to trimming and J lost 4 bases, with 11 bases between them. The CDR3 length is 15 residues. Germline CDR1 and CDR2: SGHDT and YYEEEE.

A few counts support this clonotype. At one end the junction does not follow the germline gene, possibly because of a read error. V usage is TRBV20-1 and J usage is TRBJ2-7; 7 positions agree with TRBD2. This CDR3 is 10 amino acids long. Per germline, CDR1 DFQATT and CDR2 SNEGSKA (reference sequence). Written as DNA, the CDR3 is TGCAGTGCACCGCTAGCGGTCATTGGCTTC. Its protein product is CSAPLAVIGF.

This clonotype was picked up many times. V is TRBV20-1 and J is TRBJ2-1, with D unresolved. This CDR3 spans 14 amino acids. The V gene lost 3 bases and the J gene lost 2 bases, with 11 bases spanning the gap. Germline CDR1 reads DFQATT; CDR2 reads SNEGSKA (reference sequence). CDR3 coding DNA: TGCAGTGCTAGCATCCTTTTAACCTACAATGAGCAGTTCTTC. This gives the protein CSASILLTYNEQFF.

This clonotype was seen ten or more times. This sequence joins TRBV5-1 and TRBJ2-5; D gene ambiguous. The CDR3 is made up of 13 amino acids. From germline, CDR1 is SGHRS and CDR2 YFSETQ. Trimming shortened V by 0 bases and J by 6 bases, and 9 bases separated the two germline ends. DNA for the CDR3: TGCGCCAGCAGCTTGGAGGAATCGCAGACCCAGTACTTC. Encoded protein: CASSLEESQTQYF.

In the case of this clonotype: The CDR3 does not end in the conserved phenylalanine or tryptophan, so this is likely a read error. This rearrangement joins TRBV6-1 to TRBJ2-3; perhaps TRBD2 as D (5 bases). Looked up from germline, CDR1 is MNHNS and CDR2 is SASEGT. The CDR3 sequence is 17 residues long. The germline V and J ends were trimmed by 7 bases and 1 base, with 21 bases remaining between them. The DNA of the CDR3 is TGTGCCAGCAACCAATTTGCCGGGGATGACGGCACAGATACGCAGTATTAT. It specifies CASNQFAGDDGTDTQYY.

The V and J genes are TRBV5-6 and TRBJ2-5, with TRBD2 matching 7 bases. CDR3 size: 15 residues. Germline CDR1 and CDR2: SGHDT and YYEEEE. Trimming at V came to 0 bases and at J to 5 bases, leaving 7 bases not matched to a gene. The CDR3, as DNA: TGTGCCAGCAGCTTGGCCCGCGGGAGTAGGGAGACCCAGTACTTC. Amino acids: CASSLARGSRETQYF.

This clonotype was seen many times. The chain carries TRBV29-1 and TRBJ2-7; D might be TRBD2 (6 bases). Trimming removed 6 bases at V and 6 bases at J, with 18 bases between. Looked up from germline, CDR1 is SQVTM and CDR2 is ANQGSEA. This CDR3 region has 13 residues. The CDR3 loop is CSVPGLASTEQYF. As DNA, the CDR3 is TGCAGCGTGCCGGGACTCGCGTCAACCGAGCAGTACTTC.

This clonotype was seen only a few times. The genes are TRBV30 and TRBJ1-1; the match to TRBD1 covers 9 bases. Germline CDR1 and CDR2: GTSNPN and SVGIG (reference sequence). V shed 1 base, J shed 10 bases, and the junction held 1 base outside the gene matches. This CDR3 is built from 11 residues. The chain's CDR3 is CAWSADRGAFF. The CDR3 DNA is TGTGCCTGGAGTGCGGACAGGGGAGCTTTCTTT.

This clonotype was detected a few times. The CDR3 here is CASSYTLDRGDSPLHF. CDR3 nucleotide sequence: TGTGCCAGCAGTTACACCCTGGACAGGGGGGACTCACCCCTCCACTTT. This chain joins TRBV6-5 and TRBJ1-6; 10 positions match TRBD1. The CDR3 spans 16 residues. Germline CDR1 and CDR2: MNHEY and SVGAGI. Trimming removed 2 bases from V and 10 bases from J; junction bases left unmatched: 8.

This clonotype was counted at least ten times. The genes are TRBV12-3 or TRBV12-4 and TRBJ2-7; D may be TRBD2 (6 bases). The ends were cut back, 3 bases at V and 6 bases at J, with 12 bases in the middle. This CDR3 comprises 13 residues. The CDR3 protein is CASSFGRRGEQYF. CDR3 coding DNA: TGTGCCAGCAGTTTCGGCAGGAGGGGCGAGCAGTACTTC.

This clonotype was seen a few times. J is TRBJ2-5 and V is TRBV20-1; D unresolved. Germline V gives CDR1 DFQATT, CDR2 SNEGSKA (reference sequence). V dropped 1 base and J dropped 5 bases, with 17 bases sitting between them. The CDR3 consists of 15 residues. DNA for the CDR3: TGCAGTGCTAGAGGGCTGGCGTCCAATGGGGAGACCCAGTACTTC. Translation: CSARGLASNGETQYF.

There are a few counts of this clonotype. V usage is TRBV5-1 and J usage is TRBJ2-1; 8 positions match TRBD1. This CDR3 is built from 13 residues. Per the germline V gene, CDR1 is SGHRS and CDR2 is YFSETQ. V lost 4 bases, J lost 8 bases, and 5 bases stayed unmatched. CDR3 DNA: TGCGCCAGCAGCCTTGGACAGGGCTATGAGCAGTTCTTC. Its translation: CASSLGQGYEQFF.

This chain connects TRBV6-1 to TRBJ2-3, with D maybe TRBD2 (5 bases). The CDR3 is made up of 15 amino acids. V was cut by 7 bases and J by 2 bases, with 16 bases left in between. Germline V gene lookup returns CDR1 MNHNS and CDR2 SASEGT. CDR3 nucleotide sequence: TGTGCCAGCATCCCGAGCGGCTACTTCACAGATACGCAGTATTTT. It is translated as CASIPSGYFTDTQYF.

This clonotype was observed a few times. The chain has TRBV30 and TRBJ1-1; 8 bases align to TRBD1. Germline V gene data show CDR1 as GTSNPN and CDR2 as SVGIG (reference sequence). The CDR3 consists of 12 residues. V was pared by 6 bases and J by 5 bases, with 5 bases of the junction left unmatched. The chain's CDR3 is CACRQGRTEAFF. Here the CDR3 DNA reads TGTGCCTGCAGACAGGGGAGGACTGAAGCTTTCTTT.

This clonotype has a count of ten or more. The gene calls are TRBV5-1 and TRBJ2-5; the D gene is possibly TRBD2 (5 bases). The V gene lost 0 bases and the J gene lost 5 bases, with 17 bases spanning the gap. CDR1 and CDR2 (germline): SGHRS, YFSETQ. The CDR3 consists of 16 residues. Here the CDR3 reads CASSLGGSGRGETQYF. CDR3 sequence (DNA): TGCGCCAGCAGCTTGGGAGGCTCAGGTCGAGGGGAGACCCAGTACTTC.

On this clonotype: The junction differs from germline at one of its ends, possibly a read error. The J gene is TRBJ2-1, the V gene TRBV10-3; D is unclear. Germline V gene sequence: CDR1 ENHRY, CDR2 SYGVKD. The CDR3 has 15 amino acids. For the CDR3, the DNA is TGTGCCAACAGTGACCCGTTAGTGCGCTACAATGAGCAGTTCTTC. Protein: CANSDPLVRYNEQFF.

This clonotype has just a few counts. The genes are TRBV11-2 and TRBJ2-3; D is possibly TRBD2 (5 bases). CDR3 length equals 12 residues. Germline V CDR1 and CDR2: SGHAT, FQNNGV. V shed 10 bases and J shed 5 bases, with 13 bases lying between them. The CDR3: CATFSGGDTQYF. The CDR3 nucleotides read TGTGCCACGTTTTCAGGAGGAGATACGCAGTATTTT.

This clonotype was counted only a few times. The gene calls are TRBV5-1 and TRBJ2-3; 9 bases align to TRBD1. The ends lost 3 bases at V and 2 bases at J; junction bases unmatched: 4. The CDR3 is 15 residues long. Germline-derived CDR1 and CDR2 are SGHRS and YFSETQ. This chain's CDR3 is CASSSGTGNTDTQYF. CDR3 DNA: TGCGCCAGCAGCTCCGGGACAGGGAACACAGATACGCAGTATTTT. The full variable domain, in which reference TRBV5-1 and TRBJ2-3 provide the parts outside the CDR3, is KAGVTQTPRYLIKTRGQQVTLSCSPISGHRSVSWYQQTPGQGLQFLFEYFSETQRNKGNFPGRFSGRQFSNSRSEMNVSTLELGDSALYLCASSSGTGNTDTQYFGPGTRLTVL.